This entry concerns a single T cell receptor (beta chain). TCRdb analysed the RT-PCR reads with MiXCR anew, one entry per CDR3 protein. The sample lists some 540,000 distinct CDR3 sequences, less than 25% occurring once. This record belongs to a study of response to subunit inactivated influenza vaccine. The V end lost 4 bases, the J end lost 2 bases, and 5 bases lay between the germline ends. Germline V gives CDR1 DFQATT, CDR2 SNEGSKA (reference sequence). The CDR3 is 11 amino acids. The same specimen was also included in a second study, on T cells expressing NK-cell markers. Turning to that study: Template switching by 5'RACE with UMIs generated the TCR beta cDNA. In several donors, dominant clonotypes made up about 25-60.1% of CD3+CD56-NKG2C+ cells.

The starting material was CD4+ T cells sorted from PBMCs, obtained 11 to 12 days after vaccination. The chain has TRBV20-1 and TRBJ2-5; no reliable D call. This TCR came from a man over 45 who received an inactivated influenza vaccine. CDR3 nucleotide sequence: TGCAGTGCTAAGGGTCAAGAGACCCAGTACTTC. Translation gives CSAKGQETQYF.